The present entry profiles one T cell receptor (beta chain) with its context. Its antigen has not been determined. One base away there is no much larger clone; base qualities are not given. For CDR1 and CDR2, the germline V gene lists SGDLS and YYNGEE. Reading from cysteine to phenylalanine, the CDR3 counts 16 amino acids. The entry retains the CDR3 DNA only, 48 bases that are in frame from base 1. Unmatched junction bases come to 16, with V trimmed by 3 bases and J by 10 bases. The sample was run on an Illumina HiSeq 1500. Clones were called with MiXCR by TCRdb after fastp trimmed the public reads at Q25, and only in-frame beta chains were retained. CDR3 protein sequences are deduplicated, and each keeps its most common genes and DNA. The sample includes under 130,000 distinct CDR3 sequences, with roughly 39% observed a single time. The top ten clonotypes cover about three quarters of the sample. Reading the label with the study, this specimen's treatment or condition is: in vitro stimulation with specific CMV peptide epitopes to enrich CMV-specific T cells.

This sample is part of a study of T cell repertoires in cytomegalovirus infection (dated by TCRdb to the late 2010s). About the full investigation: Peptide stimulations targeted recently identified HLA-C-restricted CMV epitopes, whose presentation resists viral immunomodulation, together with well-studied HLA-B-restricted epitopes. Donor HLA type was relevant to the analysis, as public TCR beta signatures indicated carriage of CMV infection together with the matching HLA type. What the authors observed across the whole study: In both this cohort and an independent cohort of 352 donors, the cumulative frequency of public TCR beta family members distinguished carriers of CMV infection plus the relevant HLA type. In the ex vivo response, HLA-C-restricted CMV-specific TCR beta clonotypes were dominant, and in two of eight donors the single most frequent clonotype came from this HLA-C-restricted group.

The V and J segments used are TRBV9 and TRBJ2-1, and 7 junctional nucleotides match TRBD2. Sequencing was performed on CD8+ T cells from cultured PBMCs, taken from culture after CMV antigen stimulation. The receptor was derived from a human donor in good health (CMV status not recorded). Some clones in this sample may be carry-over from other donors' samples. The DNA sequence reads TGTGCCAGCAGCGATACTAGGGCGGGGGACGGGTTGGAGCAGTTCTTC. This is translated as CASSDTRAGDGLEQFF.